The 28 T cell receptor beta chains reported below all come from one sample, sequenced in a study of T-cell memory formation after mild COVID-19. Via MiXCR, TCRdb re-called the 5' RACE reads, giving one row per CDR3 protein. Counted here are around 370,000 distinct CDR3 sequences, around 21% occurring once; the ten biggest clones make up around 12%. Sequencing was performed on PBMCs or a T cell subset sorted from them (not recorded which). All receptors come from an adult woman who had mild COVID-19 (a few samples of this study predate the infection). Cell type and time point are not known.

The V and J genes are TRBV7-6 and TRBJ1-4, with D maybe TRBD1 (6 bases). The CDR3 length is 13 residues. The germline CDR1 and CDR2 sequences are SGHVS and FNYEAQ. V was shortened by 4 bases and J by 14 bases, with 17 bases between the two germline ends. This chain's CDR3 is CASSSRDTSSLFF. The CDR3 nucleotides are TGTGCCAGCAGCTCCCGGGACACATCATCTCTGTTTTTT.

The chain is built from TRBV25-1 and TRBJ1-5; 8 bases agree with TRBD1. The ends lost 6 bases at V and 5 bases at J; junction bases unmatched: 6. The germline V gene encodes CDR1 MGHDK and CDR2 SYGVNS. CDR3 length: 14 amino acids. The CDR3 DNA follows: TGTGCCAGCAGATCGGACAGGGATGATCAGCCCCAGCATTTT. It translates to CASRSDRDDQPQHF.

This clonotype was recorded a few times. This sequence joins TRBV5-1 and TRBJ2-2, with 7 bases fitting TRBD2. The J segment lost 2 bases and the V segment lost 6 bases, leaving 10 bases of the junction unmatched. The germline CDR1 and CDR2 sequences are SGHRS and YFSETQ. This CDR3 region has 16 residues. The CDR3 coding sequence is TGCGCCAGCAACCAAGCGGGAACTATAAACACCGGGGAGCTGTTTTTT. Protein sequence: CASNQAGTINTGELFF. The whole variable domain, filled in from reference TRBV5-1 and TRBJ2-2, reads KAGVTQTPRYLIKTRGQQVTLSCSPISGHRSVSWYQQTPGQGLQFLFEYFSETQRNKGNFPGRFSGRQFSNSRSEMNVSTLELGDSALYLCASNQAGTINTGELFFGEGSRLTVL.

This clonotype has more than one count but fewer than ten. The chain employs TRBV7-9 and TRBJ2-2; 7 nucleotides match TRBD1. The ends lost 11 bases at V and 7 bases at J; junction bases unmatched: 7. The CDR3 extends over 12 amino acids. Germline V gene data show CDR1 as SEHNR and CDR2 as FQNEAQ (reference sequence). The CDR3 here is CAGGQVDGELFF. The CDR3 nucleotides are TGTGCCGGTGGACAGGTTGACGGGGAGCTGTTTTTT.

The chain combines TRBV12-3 or TRBV12-4 with TRBJ2-2; TRBD1 aligns across 10 bases. J gave up 5 bases and V 6 bases, and 6 bases lay outside the gene matches. The CDR3 is 15 amino acids. This chain's CDR3 is CASRRQGAATGELFF. In DNA, the CDR3 is TGTGCCAGCAGGCGACAGGGGGCAGCGACCGGGGAGCTGTTTTTT.

The gene calls are TRBV9 and TRBJ2-2, with 8 bases that match TRBD2. Germline V gives CDR1 SGDLS, CDR2 YYNGEE. This CDR3 spans 16 amino acids. The ends lost 5 bases at V and 6 bases at J; junction bases unmatched: 12. The CDR3 DNA is TGTGCCAGCAGGGGGGGGAGCGGGAGAGGCGCCGGGGAGCTGTTTTTT. Amino acids: CASRGGSGRGAGELFF.

This rearrangement joins TRBV15 to TRBJ1-5, with D possibly matching TRBD1 (5 bases). V was pared by 1 base and J by 4 bases, with 5 bases between. CDR1 and CDR2 from the germline V gene are LNHNV and YYDKDF (reference sequence). The CDR3 totals 13 residues. The CDR3 coding sequence is TGTGCCACCAGCAGAGGGGGGAATCAGCCCCAGCATTTT. It is translated as CATSRGGNQPQHF.

V and J are TRBV20-1 and TRBJ1-6; D is ambiguous. The CDR3 extends over 15 amino acids. The V end lost 0 bases, the J end lost 4 bases, and 10 bases lay between the germline ends. The germline V gene encodes CDR1 DFQATT and CDR2 SNEGSKA (reference sequence). CDR3 nucleotide sequence: TGCAGTGCTAGAGATCGGGCGTCGTATAATTCACCCCTCCACTTT. It codes for CSARDRASYNSPLHF.

The chain carries TRBV3-1 and TRBJ1-2; D call uncertain. Trimming pared 0 bases from V and 4 bases from J, leaving 12 bases between. Germline CDR1 LGHDT, CDR2 YNNKEL (reference sequence). The CDR3 is 15 residues long. In DNA, the CDR3 is TGTGCCAGCAGCCAAGATCTAGCAGCGTCCTATGGCTACACCTTC. Translated: CASSQDLAASYGYTF.

The table lists this clonotype with a few counts. The chain has TRBV7-2 and TRBJ2-3, with D possibly matching TRBD1 (6 bases). Per germline, CDR1 SGHTA and CDR2 FQGNSA. CDR3 length equals 14 residues. Trimming stripped 4 bases from V and 4 bases from J, with 12 bases between. The CDR3 DNA sequence: TGTGCCAGCAGCTCGGGACAATACGCAGATACGCAGTATTTT. As protein: CASSSGQYADTQYF.

The V and J genes are TRBV6-5 and TRBJ2-5, with 11 bases identical to TRBD2. J lost 4 bases, V lost 0 bases, and 4 bases had no gene match. This CDR3 has 16 amino acids. Germline V gene lookup returns CDR1 MNHEY and CDR2 SVGAGI. CDR3 nucleotide sequence: TGTGCCAGCAGTTACTCGAAACTAGCGGGGGCAGAGACCCAGTACTTC. Amino acid sequence: CASSYSKLAGAETQYF.

This clonotype was detected a few times. The chain carries TRBV5-1 and TRBJ2-7, with 7 nucleotides matching TRBD1. The V gene's germline CDR1 is SGHRS and CDR2 YFSETQ. Germline trimming cut 3 bases from V and 1 base from J; bases unmatched to any gene: 10. The CDR3 covers 16 residues. CDR3 nucleotides: TGCGCCAGCAGCTCGCCCACAGGGGAAGTTTCCTACGAGCAGTACTTC. Its translation: CASSSPTGEVSYEQYF.

This clonotype was counted a few times. The chain uses TRBV7-9 and TRBJ1-2; the D is unclear. The germline V gene encodes CDR1 SEHNR and CDR2 FQNEAQ (reference sequence). V was shortened by 5 bases and J by 5 bases, with 15 bases between the two germline ends. This CDR3 has 14 residues. Here the CDR3 DNA reads TGTGCCAGCAGCGAAGGCCTTCCGGGGTATGGCTACACCTTC. Translating gives CASSEGLPGYGYTF.

This clonotype was found a few times. V and J are TRBV7-2 and TRBJ2-2; no firm D call. The V end lost 6 bases, the J end lost 1 base, and 6 bases lay between the germline ends. The V gene's germline CDR1 is SGHTA and CDR2 FQGNSA. The CDR3 has 13 amino acids. The CDR3: CASRPGNTGELFF. DNA of the CDR3: TGTGCCAGCAGACCTGGGAACACCGGGGAGCTGTTTTTT.

This clonotype was seen only a few times. This CDR3 reads CSVAVERDEQYF. DNA of the CDR3: TGCAGCGTCGCAGTCGAGAGGGACGAGCAGTACTTC. The chain has TRBV29-1 and TRBJ2-7; a weak D match, TRBD2 (5 bases). Germline V lookup: CDR1 SQVTM, CDR2 ANQGSEA. The CDR3 spans 12 residues. With 6 bases removed from V and 5 bases from J, the gap between germline ends came to 14 bases.

The chain couples TRBV12-3 or TRBV12-4 to TRBJ2-5; either TRBD1 or TRBD2 may supply D (5 bases each). Trimming took 6 bases from V and 2 from J, leaving 10 bases between them. This CDR3 has 13 residues. CDR3 protein: CASRMGRQETQYF. CDR3 in DNA: TGTGCCAGCAGAATGGGACGGCAAGAGACCCAGTACTTC.

The chain uses TRBV6-2 or TRBV6-3 and TRBJ1-2, with D hard to call. The CDR3 has 14 amino acids. Germline CDR1 is MNHEY and CDR2 is SVGEGT. Trimming removed 5 bases from V and 3 bases from J, with 13 bases in between. The CDR3 DNA sequence: TGTGCCAGCAGTCGACCTCGCGAGTACTATGGCTACACCTTC. As protein: CASSRPREYYGYTF.

The chain couples TRBV3-1 to TRBJ2-1; tentative D call: TRBD1 (5 bases). Per the germline V gene, CDR1 is LGHDT and CDR2 is YNNKEL (reference sequence). The ends were cut back, 5 bases at V and 12 bases at J, with 17 bases in the middle. This CDR3 spans 13 amino acids. The CDR3 loop is CASSTVREGRQFF. CDR3 DNA: TGTGCCAGCAGCACGGTCAGGGAAGGTAGGCAGTTCTTC.

The genes are TRBV6-5 and TRBJ2-7; tentatively, D is TRBD2 (5 bases). This CDR3 contains 16 residues. Between the trimmed V and J ends, which lost 2 bases and 3 bases, there was a span of 17 bases. In germline, CDR1 is MNHEY, CDR2 SVGAGI. DNA of the CDR3: TGTGCCAGCAGTTACGACCGTGAGGCAGGAGGCTACGAGCAGTACTTC. Its protein product is CASSYDREAGGYEQYF.

This clonotype was observed many times. The J gene is TRBJ2-7, the V gene TRBV5-6, with a possible D match to TRBD2 (5 bases). Trimming shortened V by 4 bases and J by 3 bases, and 11 bases separated the two germline ends. Germline V gives CDR1 SGHDT, CDR2 YYEEEE. CDR3 length: 13 residues. CDR3 region: CASSKRRVYEQYF. CDR3 coding DNA: TGTGCCAGCAGCAAACGGCGGGTCTACGAGCAGTACTTC.

This clonotype has just a few counts. The genes are TRBV20-1 and TRBJ1-1, with a weak D call TRBD1 (5 bases). V lost 7 bases and J lost 10, with 16 bases in between. This CDR3 is 11 amino acids long. Germline CDR1 is DFQATT and CDR2 is SNEGSKA (reference sequence). In nucleotides, the CDR3 is TGCAGTGTCCGGGTAGGGGTCGGAGCTTTCTTT. It encodes CSVRVGVGAFF.

The rearrangement links TRBV11-2 to TRBJ2-5; 11 bases map to TRBD2. The CDR3 consists of 21 residues. V was clipped by 3 bases and J by 3 bases; unmatched bases: 21. Germline CDR1 SGHAT, CDR2 FQNNGV. Here the CDR3 DNA reads TGTGCCAGCAGCTTCAGGTCGGGGGTGTACGGGACTAGCGGTTGGAAAGAGACCCAGTACTTC. It translates to CASSFRSGVYGTSGWKETQYF.

This chain uses TRBV5-1 with TRBJ1-5, with D possibly being TRBD1 (5 bases). The CDR3 is made up of 14 amino acids. Trimming took off 4 bases at V and 1 base at J, with 9 bases between the two ends. In germline, CDR1 is SGHRS, CDR2 YFSETQ. DNA of the CDR3: TGCGCCAGCAGCCCGGACACGAGCAATCAGCCCCAGCATTTT. This gives the protein CASSPDTSNQPQHF. The whole variable domain, remainder taken from reference TRBV5-1 and TRBJ1-5, is KAGVTQTPRYLIKTRGQQVTLSCSPISGHRSVSWYQQTPGQGLQFLFEYFSETQRNKGNFPGRFSGRQFSNSRSEMNVSTLELGDSALYLCASSPDTSNQPQHFGDGTRLSIL.

The chain couples TRBV6-2 or TRBV6-3 to TRBJ2-5; D remains unclear. Between the trimmed V and J ends, which lost 7 bases and 4 bases, there was a span of 22 bases. CDR1 MNHEY and CDR2 SVGEGT come from the germline V gene. The CDR3 sequence is 16 residues long. For the CDR3, the DNA is TGTGCCAGCACCACCACCTTCCCCCCACAAGGAGAGACCCAGTACTTC. Protein sequence: CASTTTFPPQGETQYF.

This clonotype showed up just a few times. The chain joins TRBV6-5 to TRBJ2-1; 7 positions agree with TRBD2. This CDR3 spans 15 amino acids. The trim removed 4 bases at V and 0 bases at J, leaving 3 bases unmatched. The germline gives CDR1 MNHEY, CDR2 SVGAGI. CDR3 nucleotide sequence: TGTGCCAGCAGTTCGGGACTACTCTCCTACAATGAGCAGTTCTTC. Protein: CASSSGLLSYNEQFF.

The J gene is TRBJ2-7, the V gene TRBV4-2, with TRBD2 identical over 7 bases. V was pared by 1 base and J by 0 bases, with 12 bases of the junction left unmatched. The germline gives CDR1 LGHNA, CDR2 YNFKEQ. CDR3 length: 18 amino acids. For the CDR3, the DNA is TGTGCCAGCAGCCAAGTTTCCAATAACCGGGACTACTCCTACGAGCAGTACTTC. Protein sequence: CASSQVSNNRDYSYEQYF.

This clonotype was found many times. This sequence joins TRBV28 and TRBJ2-7; D gene unclear. The CDR3 runs to 13 residues. With 3 bases removed from V and 4 bases from J, the gap between germline ends came to 10 bases. CDR1 and CDR2 from the germline V gene are MDHEN and SYDVKM. The CDR3 bases are TGTGCCAGCAGTTTGGCCGACATATACGAGCAGTACTTC. This sequence encodes CASSLADIYEQYF.

The rearrangement uses TRBV29-1 and TRBJ2-7, with D hard to call. The germline CDR1 and CDR2 sequences are SQVTM and ANQGSEA. The CDR3 runs to 13 residues. Trimming took off 4 bases at V and 0 bases at J, with 10 bases between the two ends. DNA for the CDR3: TGCAGCGTTGTTACCCGTTTCTCCTACGAGCAGTACTTC. As protein: CSVVTRFSYEQYF.